One sample yielded the 9 T cell receptor beta chains listed below, sequenced in a study of cytomegalovirus exposure and HLA in healthy donors. 60 Vbeta and 13 Jbeta primers were used in PCR. Sequencing was performed with immunoSEQ multiplex PCR; in TCRdb, only in-frame clones are kept and a portion is missing. The sample lists about 86,000 clones, 60% to 80% occurring once. The sample consisted of PBMCs. Receptors originate from a man in his sixties in good health and CMV-seronegative.

The gene calls are TRBV6-5 and TRBJ2-5; 12 bases map to TRBD2. Germline-derived CDR1 and CDR2 are MNHEY and SVGAGI. V dropped 6 bases and J dropped 7; count of bases not matched to a gene: 9. This CDR3 comprises 15 residues. The CDR3 protein is CASSPSGGAIGTQYF. The CDR3 nucleotides read TGTGCCAGCAGCCCTAGCGGGGGGGCCATTGGGACCCAGTACTTC.

This clone was counted once. The rearrangement uses TRBV5-1 and TRBJ2-1, with TRBD2 matching over 9 bases. The CDR3 has 15 amino acids. From germline, CDR1 is SGHRS and CDR2 YFSETQ. V lost 3 bases to trimming and J lost 8 bases; unmatched junction nucleotides: 9. The CDR3 coding sequence is TGCGCCAGCAGCTCACCGGGACTAGCTTTTGATGAGCAGTTCTTC. Amino acids: CASSSPGLAFDEQFF.

The chain links TRBV6-5 to TRBJ1-1; D gene ambiguous. Germline-derived CDR1 and CDR2 are MNHEY and SVGAGI. V was trimmed by 2 bases and J by 1 base, leaving 8 bases between them. The CDR3 consists of 14 residues. The CDR3 nucleotides are TGTGCCAGCAGTTACCAAGCGCAGAACACTGAAGCTTTCTTT. This encodes CASSYQAQNTEAFF.

This rearrangement joins TRBV9 to TRBJ2-1; tentatively, D is TRBD2 (5 bases). CDR1 is SGDLS, CDR2 YYNGEE, per germline. This CDR3 contains 11 residues. The V gene lost 6 bases and the J gene lost 7 bases, with 8 bases spanning the gap. The CDR3 DNA follows: TGTGCCAGCACCCGAGGGAATGAGCAGTTCTTC. It codes for CASTRGNEQFF. Full variable domain (remainder filled in from reference TRBV9 and TRBJ2-1): DSGVTQTPKHLITATGQRVTLRCSPRSGDLSVYWYQQSLDQGLQFLIQYYNGEERAKGNILERFSAQQFPDLHSELNLSSLELGDSALYFCASTRGNEQFFGPGTRLTVL.

The chain employs TRBV6-5 and TRBJ2-5, with D perhaps matching TRBD1 (7 bases). Looked up from germline, CDR1 is MNHEY and CDR2 is SVGAGI. Trimming cost V 6 bases and J 9 bases, with 17 bases left between them. The CDR3 is 13 residues long. In DNA, the CDR3 is TGTGCCAGCAGCTCGGGACAGCGCGGGGCCCAGTACTTC. This gives the protein CASSSGQRGAQYF.

This sequence joins TRBV7-2 and TRBJ2-7; D unclear. The germline V gene has CDR1 SGHTA and CDR2 FQGNSA. The V and J ends lost 1 base and 9 bases respectively, with 10 bases between them. The length of the CDR3 is 12 residues. The CDR3: CASSLGPWRQYF. The CDR3, as DNA: TGTGCCAGCAGCTTAGGCCCCTGGAGGCAGTACTTC.

The chain is built from TRBV10-3 and TRBJ1-1, with unresolved D. The germline CDR1 and CDR2 sequences are ENHRY and SYGVKD. The CDR3 runs 12 residues. Trimming removed 0 bases from V and 9 bases from J, with 8 bases in between. The CDR3 DNA follows: TGTGCCATCAGTGAGTCTTACAGTAAAGCTTTCTTT. Its protein product is CAISESYSKAFF.

This clone was counted a single time. In nucleotides, the CDR3 is TGTGCCAGCAGCCCCAACAGGGGGCGACATTATGGCTACACCTTC. Translated: CASSPNRGRHYGYTF. The chain employs TRBV6-5 and TRBJ1-2; 9 bases line up with TRBD1. The V gene's germline CDR1 is MNHEY and CDR2 SVGAGI. J gave up 5 bases and V 6 bases, and 10 bases lay outside the gene matches. The CDR3 consists of 15 residues.

This clone was seen only once. The rearrangement links TRBV5-4 to TRBJ1-1; TRBD1 matches 9 bases. V shed 4 bases, J shed 5 bases, and the junction held 9 bases outside the gene matches. CDR3 length: 15 residues. Germline values: CDR1 SGHNT, CDR2 YYREEE (reference sequence). DNA of the CDR3: TGTGCCAGCAGCGTGGGACAGGGCGTAGAGACTGAAGCTTTCTTT. As protein: CASSVGQGVETEAFF.